A selection of T cell receptor beta chains follows, all from one sample in a study of OX40 agonist ivuxolimab in advanced cancers. TCRdb's table, derived via immunoSEQ multiplex PCR, lists solely in-frame clones and lacks some. The sample lists approximately 24,000 clones; 80% to 85% were seen once. Source: CD4+ or CD8+ T cells sorted from blood, taken in a trial of the OX40 agonist ivuxolimab. These receptors were collected from an adult with an advanced solid tumor such as melanoma, head and neck, liver or kidney cancer. Both conserved end residues are part of each CDR3. The D gene is left open where the match is weak. Part of the rows lack a size; the others show once, few, many or a class for expanded clones.

J gene: TRBJ1-4
clone size: .
V gene: TRBV5-6
D gene: .
CDR3 DNA: TGTGCCAGCAGCCGGACCGGGACGAGAAATGAAAAACTGTTTTTT
CDR3 protein: CASSRTGTRNEKLFF

J gene: TRBJ2-1
clone size: .
V gene: TRBV5-4
D gene: TRBD2
CDR3 DNA: TGTGCCAGCAGCCCGATTGGCGGGAGGGCCAATGAGCAGTTCTTC
CDR3 protein: CASSPIGGRANEQFF

J gene: TRBJ2-1
clone size: few
V gene: TRBV5-4
D gene: TRBD1
CDR3 DNA: TGTGCCAGCAGCTTCGCTGGGACAGCTCAGAATGAGCAGTTCTTC
CDR3 protein: CASSFAGTAQNEQFF

J gene: TRBJ1-2
clone size: .
V gene: TRBV5-1
D gene: TRBD1
CDR3 DNA: TGCGCCAGCAGTTTCGGACAGGCATTTTTAGGCGATGGCTACACCTTC
CDR3 protein: CASSFGQAFLGDGYTF

J gene: TRBJ2-1
clone size: .
V gene: TRBV29-1
D gene: TRBD2
CDR3 DNA: TGCAGCGTTGACGGAACAGGGCTAGCGGGGCAGTTCTTC
CDR3 protein: CSVDGTGLAGQFF

J gene: TRBJ2-1
clone size: once
V gene: TRBV10-3
D gene: .
CDR3 DNA: TGTGCCATCAGTGAACGGGGGAGTGGGAATGAGCAGTTCTTC
CDR3 protein: CAISERGSGNEQFF

J gene: TRBJ1-1
clone size: .
V gene: TRBV6-6
D gene: .
CDR3 DNA: TGTGCCAGCTCTTCAGTAGGTCTGAGTTCCACTGAAGCTTTCTTT
CDR3 protein: CASSSVGLSSTEAFF

J gene: TRBJ1-2
clone size: .
V gene: TRBV6-6
D gene: .
CDR3 DNA: TGTGCCAGCAGCTCTGACGTCGGCTACACCTTC
CDR3 protein: CASSSDVGYTF

J gene: TRBJ1-3
clone size: .
V gene: TRBV18
D gene: .
CDR3 DNA: TGTGCCAGCTCACCACGAGGCTCTGGAAACACCATATATTTT
CDR3 protein: CASSPRGSGNTIYF

J gene: TRBJ2-6
clone size: .
V gene: TRBV7-8
D gene: .
CDR3 DNA: TGTGCCAGCAGCTTAGGGTCCTCGAGTTCCCCTGGGGCCAACGTCCTGACTTTC
CDR3 protein: CASSLGSSSSPGANVLTF

J gene: TRBJ2-2
clone size: .
V gene: TRBV19
D gene: .
CDR3 DNA: TGTGCCAGTAGTATCACAGCGAACACCGGGGAGCTGTTTTTT
CDR3 protein: CASSITANTGELFF

J gene: TRBJ2-2
clone size: .
V gene: TRBV5-1
D gene: TRBD2
CDR3 DNA: TGCGCCAGCAGCTCGGGACTAGCGGGAGGAGCCGGGGAGCTGTTTTTT
CDR3 protein: CASSSGLAGGAGELFF

J gene: TRBJ2-5
clone size: once
V gene: TRBV7-2
D gene: .
CDR3 DNA: TGTGCCAGCCAGGGGCAGGCCGAGGAGACCCAGTACTTC
CDR3 protein: CASQGQAEETQYF

J gene: TRBJ1-6
clone size: .
V gene: TRBV2
D gene: .
CDR3 DNA: TGTGCCAGCAGTCCGCCGGGACTGAGTAATTCACCCCTCCACTTT
CDR3 protein: CASSPPGLSNSPLHF

J gene: TRBJ1-1
clone size: .
V gene: TRBV29-1
D gene: .
CDR3 DNA: TGCAGCTGCGGGGTGACTGAAGCTTTCTTT
CDR3 protein: CSCGVTEAFF

J gene: TRBJ2-7
clone size: medium-sized
V gene: TRBV7-6
D gene: TRBD1
CDR3 DNA: TGTGCCAGCAGCGCGCCGGGACAGCTCGAGCAGTACTTC
CDR3 protein: CASSAPGQLEQYF

J gene: TRBJ2-5
clone size: once
V gene: TRBV5-1
D gene: .
CDR3 DNA: TGCGCCAGCAGCTTGGACCAAGAGACCCAGTACTTC
CDR3 protein: CASSLDQETQYF

J gene: TRBJ1-2
clone size: .
V gene: TRBV27
D gene: .
CDR3 DNA: TGTGCCAGCAGTCCCCGGGACGGGGACCTCGAAGGCTACACCTTC
CDR3 protein: CASSPRDGDLEGYTF

J gene: TRBJ1-2
clone size: .
V gene: TRBV11-2
D gene: TRBD1
CDR3 DNA: TGTGCCAGCAGCTCAGGAGGGGGCCGTTTGACAGAAGCCTATGGCTACACCTTC
CDR3 protein: CASSSGGGRLTEAYGYTF

J gene: TRBJ2-7
clone size: .
V gene: TRBV29-1
D gene: .
CDR3 DNA: TGCAGCGTTGGTTTGGGGGCAGGGGAGCAGTACTTC
CDR3 protein: CSVGLGAGEQYF

J gene: TRBJ2-1
clone size: .
V gene: TRBV29-1
D gene: TRBD2
CDR3 DNA: TGCAGCGCTCATAGCGGGGGGGCTCTCGATGAGCAGTTCTTC
CDR3 protein: CSAHSGGALDEQFF

J gene: TRBJ2-1
clone size: .
V gene: TRBV13
D gene: TRBD1
CDR3 DNA: TGTGCCAGCAGCCGCCTAGGGGGCGTAACGGGTGAGCAGTTCTTC
CDR3 protein: CASSRLGGVTGEQFF

J gene: TRBJ2-7
clone size: .
V gene: TRBV11-2
D gene: .
CDR3 DNA: TGTGCCAGCAGCTTAAAAGGGGTTGGAGGCTACGAGCAGTACTTC
CDR3 protein: CASSLKGVGGYEQYF

J gene: TRBJ2-5
clone size: .
V gene: TRBV15
D gene: TRBD2
CDR3 DNA: TGTGCCACCAGGAACCTAGCGGGAGAAGAGACCCAGTACTTC
CDR3 protein: CATRNLAGEETQYF

J gene: TRBJ2-1
clone size: .
V gene: TRBV11-2
D gene: TRBD1
CDR3 DNA: TGTGCCAGCAGCCCGACAGGGAGTAGGAACAATGAGCAGTTCTTC
CDR3 protein: CASSPTGSRNNEQFF

J gene: TRBJ2-1
clone size: .
V gene: TRBV2
D gene: TRBD1
CDR3 DNA: TGTGCCAGCAGCGGGACAGGGGGGCAAGGTGAGCAGTTCTTC
CDR3 protein: CASSGTGGQGEQFF

J gene: TRBJ2-7
clone size: .
V gene: TRBV10-2
D gene: TRBD1
CDR3 DNA: TGCGCCAGCAGTGAGAACAGATGGGGGACAGGCACCTACGAGCAGTACTTC
CDR3 protein: CASSENRWGTGTYEQYF

J gene: TRBJ2-3
clone size: .
V gene: TRBV9
D gene: .
CDR3 DNA: TGTGCCAGCAGCGTAGCGCCAGGGCTATTAGATACGCAGTATTTT
CDR3 protein: CASSVAPGLLDTQYF

J gene: TRBJ2-1
clone size: .
V gene: TRBV10-3
D gene: TRBD2
CDR3 DNA: TGTGCCATCAGTGGTGGACTAGCGGGAAAGGGTGAGCAGTTCTTC
CDR3 protein: CAISGGLAGKGEQFF

J gene: TRBJ2-2
clone size: .
V gene: TRBV30
D gene: .
CDR3 DNA: TGTGCCTGGAGTGGCTCGCCCGACCGCAGGCAGGGGAAGAACACCGGGGAGCTGTTTTTT
CDR3 protein: CAWSGSPDRRQGKNTGELFF

J gene: TRBJ2-3
clone size: .
V gene: TRBV11-2
D gene: .
CDR3 DNA: TGTGCCAGCAGCTTAATCAAGGGTACGCAGTATTTT
CDR3 protein: CASSLIKGTQYF

J gene: TRBJ2-7
clone size: .
V gene: TRBV7-6
D gene: TRBD2
CDR3 DNA: TGTGCCAGCAGCTCGAGCGGGGGGGCTCCAGCTTACTTC
CDR3 protein: CASSSSGGAPAYF

J gene: TRBJ1-5
clone size: .
V gene: TRBV4-1
D gene: .
CDR3 DNA: TGCGCCAGCAGCCAAGATTGGGGGGGGCCGAATCAGCCCCAGCATTTT
CDR3 protein: CASSQDWGGPNQPQHF

J gene: TRBJ1-2
clone size: few
V gene: TRBV11-3
D gene: .
CDR3 DNA: TGTGCCAGCAGCCTCGGGGGGCTCAGAACTAACTATGGCTACACCTTC
CDR3 protein: CASSLGGLRTNYGYTF

J gene: TRBJ2-3
clone size: few
V gene: TRBV11-3
D gene: TRBD2
CDR3 DNA: TGTGCCAGCAGCTCCGGACTAGCGGGGTCAAGGGCAGATACGCAGTATTTT
CDR3 protein: CASSSGLAGSRADTQYF

J gene: TRBJ2-3
clone size: .
V gene: TRBV7-2
D gene: .
CDR3 DNA: TGTGCCAGCAGCTTATCATGGGGAACAGATACGCAGTATTTT
CDR3 protein: CASSLSWGTDTQYF

J gene: TRBJ2-5
clone size: .
V gene: TRBV5-1
D gene: .
CDR3 DNA: TGCGCCAGCAGCTTGGCCGACCGACCTAGGGAGACCCAGTACTTC
CDR3 protein: CASSLADRPRETQYF

J gene: TRBJ1-4
clone size: .
V gene: TRBV19
D gene: .
CDR3 DNA: TGTGCCAGTAGTAGGAGGGGTGGGGAAGATCGGGAAAAACTGTTTTTT
CDR3 protein: CASSRRGGEDREKLFF

J gene: TRBJ1-5
clone size: .
V gene: TRBV5-1
D gene: .
CDR3 DNA: TGCGCCAGCAGCTTGGGGGGCCTTAATCAGCCCCAGCATTTT
CDR3 protein: CASSLGGLNQPQHF

J gene: TRBJ1-1
clone size: .
V gene: TRBV5-1
D gene: .
CDR3 DNA: TGCGCCAGCAGCGAAACAGATAACACTGAAGCTTTCTTT
CDR3 protein: CASSETDNTEAFF

J gene: TRBJ1-5
clone size: .
V gene: TRBV15
D gene: TRBD1
CDR3 DNA: TGTGCCACCAGCAGAGGCCGGACAGGGGATCAGCCCCAGCATTTT
CDR3 protein: CATSRGRTGDQPQHF

J gene: TRBJ2-7
clone size: few
V gene: TRBV15
D gene: TRBD2
CDR3 DNA: TGTGCCACCAGCAGAGGTGGCGGGAGCTCCTACGAGCAGTACTTC
CDR3 protein: CATSRGGGSSYEQYF

J gene: TRBJ2-1
clone size: .
V gene: TRBV9
D gene: .
CDR3 DNA: TGTGCCAGCAGCGTTGGCAGTGCCTACAATGAGCAGTTCTTC
CDR3 protein: CASSVGSAYNEQFF

J gene: TRBJ2-5
clone size: .
V gene: TRBV5-1
D gene: .
CDR3 DNA: TGCGCCAGCAGCTTGGAAGGTACAGCGCAGAGCGCCCAGTACTTC
CDR3 protein: CASSLEGTAQSAQYF

J gene: TRBJ2-1
clone size: .
V gene: TRBV4-3
D gene: TRBD2
CDR3 DNA: TGCGCCAGCAGCCCGGCCGGGACTAGCGGGGGGGCCGGGGGAGAGCAGTTCTTC
CDR3 protein: CASSPAGTSGGAGGEQFF

J gene: TRBJ2-7
clone size: .
V gene: TRBV7-8
D gene: TRBD2
CDR3 DNA: TGTGCCAGCAGCTCCCGGACTAGCGGGGGGGCCTACGAGCAGTACTTC
CDR3 protein: CASSSRTSGGAYEQYF

J gene: TRBJ2-7
clone size: .
V gene: TRBV2
D gene: .
CDR3 DNA: TGTGCCAGCAGCCCCCAGGGTCCTACTGGGTACGAGCAGTACTTC
CDR3 protein: CASSPQGPTGYEQYF

J gene: TRBJ1-4
clone size: .
V gene: TRBV5-6
D gene: .
CDR3 DNA: TGTGCCAGCAGCAACGGGGGCCGGGTTGAAAAACTGTTTTTT
CDR3 protein: CASSNGGRVEKLFF

J gene: TRBJ1-5
clone size: few
V gene: TRBV6-1
D gene: .
CDR3 DNA: TGTGCCAGCAGTGAAGTGCGAGGGCTTCAGCCCCAGCATTTT
CDR3 protein: CASSEVRGLQPQHF

J gene: TRBJ2-1
clone size: .
V gene: TRBV27
D gene: .
CDR3 DNA: TGTGCCAGCAGTGAGTTGGGGGGGGCTAGCTCCTACAATGAGCAGTTCTTC
CDR3 protein: CASSELGGASSYNEQFF